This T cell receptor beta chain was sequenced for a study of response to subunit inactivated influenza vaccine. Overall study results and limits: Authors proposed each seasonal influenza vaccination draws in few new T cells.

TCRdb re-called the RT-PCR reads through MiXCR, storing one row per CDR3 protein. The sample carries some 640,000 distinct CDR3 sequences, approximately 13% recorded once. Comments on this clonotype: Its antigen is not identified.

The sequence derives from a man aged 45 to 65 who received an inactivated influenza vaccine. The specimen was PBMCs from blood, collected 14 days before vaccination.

For the CDR3, the DNA is TGTGCCAGCAGCCCAAAGGGACCGCTATACACAGATACGCAGTATTTT. Its translation: CASSPKGPLYTDTQYF. This chain uses TRBV7-9 with TRBJ2-3, with D possibly called TRBD1 or TRBD2 (5 bases each). The CDR3 extends over 16 amino acids. In germline, CDR1 is SEHNR, CDR2 FQNEAQ (reference sequence). V was clipped by 5 bases and J by 2 bases, with 17 bases between them.